This T cell receptor (beta chain) was documented in a study of T-cell reconstitution after alpha-beta-depleted transplantation in children. Findings of the study overall: T-cell counts and diversity at one year post-transplant came mainly from newly produced T cells. After transplant, at about two months, alpha-beta T cells were reportedly derived from several hundred expanded graft clones. At day 60, the high TCRbeta diversity found in some patients originated from recipient T cells and thymic progenitors that had survived.

This clonotype was detected many times. Antigen specificity is unknown. The V end was cut by 3 bases, the J end by 3 bases, with 12 bases between. CDR3 length equals 15 residues. CDR1 and CDR2 (germline): SGHVT, SQSDAQ. Preparing the TCRbeta library involved the use of unique molecular identifiers. TCRdb passed the PCR reads through MiXCR, listing each CDR3 protein once. The table lists roughly 240,000 distinct CDR3 sequences, less than 9% of them singletons. Specimen: PBMCs, mostly from graft donor cells, collected 180 days after TCRalphabeta/CD19-depleted stem cell transplant. The clonotype comes from a male patient younger than 18 who had a stem cell transplant for acute lymphoblastic leukemia, so the T cells may come from the graft donor. The rearrangement uses TRBV7-4 and TRBJ2-4; TRBD2 is a possible D gene (5 bases). CDR3 sequence (DNA): TGTGCCAGCAGCTTGCCCGGGAAGGGCAAAAACATTCAGTACTTC. This sequence encodes CASSLPGKGKNIQYF.